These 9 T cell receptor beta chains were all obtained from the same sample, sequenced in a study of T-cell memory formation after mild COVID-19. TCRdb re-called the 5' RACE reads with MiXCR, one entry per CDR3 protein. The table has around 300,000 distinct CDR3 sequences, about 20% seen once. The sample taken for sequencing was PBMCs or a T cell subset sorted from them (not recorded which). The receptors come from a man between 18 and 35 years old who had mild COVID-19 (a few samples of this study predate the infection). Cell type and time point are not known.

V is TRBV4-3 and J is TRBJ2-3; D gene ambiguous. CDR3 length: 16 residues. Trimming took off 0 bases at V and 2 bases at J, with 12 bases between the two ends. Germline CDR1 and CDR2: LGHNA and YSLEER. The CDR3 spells CASSQDQELNTDTQYF. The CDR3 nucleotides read TGCGCCAGCAGCCAAGATCAGGAGCTAAACACAGATACGCAGTATTTT.

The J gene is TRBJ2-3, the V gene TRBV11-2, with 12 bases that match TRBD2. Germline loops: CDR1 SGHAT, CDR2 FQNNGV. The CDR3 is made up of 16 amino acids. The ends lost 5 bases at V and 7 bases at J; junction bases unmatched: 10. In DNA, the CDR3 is TGTGCCAGCAGCCAAACCTTGGGACTAGCGGGTTATACGCAGTATTTT. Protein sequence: CASSQTLGLAGYTQYF.

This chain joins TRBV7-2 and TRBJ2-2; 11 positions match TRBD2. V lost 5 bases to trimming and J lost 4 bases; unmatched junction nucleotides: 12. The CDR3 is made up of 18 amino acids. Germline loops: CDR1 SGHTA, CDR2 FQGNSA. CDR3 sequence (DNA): TGTGCCAGCAGCCCAAAACTGGGACTAGCGGTATCCACCGGGGAGCTGTTTTTT. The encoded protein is CASSPKLGLAVSTGELFF.

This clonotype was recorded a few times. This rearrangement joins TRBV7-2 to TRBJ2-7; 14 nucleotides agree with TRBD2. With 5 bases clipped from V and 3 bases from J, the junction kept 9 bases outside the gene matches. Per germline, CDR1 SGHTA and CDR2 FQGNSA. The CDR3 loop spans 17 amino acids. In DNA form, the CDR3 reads TGTGCCAGCAGCCCTGGGACTAGCGGGGGTGGTGACTACGAGCAGTACTTC. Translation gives CASSPGTSGGGDYEQYF.

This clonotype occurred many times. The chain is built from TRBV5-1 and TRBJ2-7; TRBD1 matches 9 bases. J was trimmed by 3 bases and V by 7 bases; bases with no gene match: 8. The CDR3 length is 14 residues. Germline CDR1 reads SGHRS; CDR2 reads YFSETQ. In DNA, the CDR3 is TGCGCCAGCTCCCCGGGACAGGGCATCTACGAGCAGTACTTC. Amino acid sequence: CASSPGQGIYEQYF.

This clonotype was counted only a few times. Here the CDR3 reads CASSLAARVRIQETQYF. The CDR3 coding sequence is TGTGCCAGCAGTTTAGCGGCCAGGGTTCGAATCCAAGAGACCCAGTACTTC. J is TRBJ2-5 and V is TRBV12-3 or TRBV12-4, with TRBD1 as a possible D gene (5 bases). V lost 0 bases, J lost 1 base, and 15 bases lay in between. The CDR3 runs 17 residues.

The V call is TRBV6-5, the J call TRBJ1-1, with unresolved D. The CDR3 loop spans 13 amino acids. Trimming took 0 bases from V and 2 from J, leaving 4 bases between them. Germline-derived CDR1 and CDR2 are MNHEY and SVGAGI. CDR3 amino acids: CASSYSQNTEAFF. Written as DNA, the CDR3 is TGTGCCAGCAGTTACTCGCAAAACACTGAAGCTTTCTTT.

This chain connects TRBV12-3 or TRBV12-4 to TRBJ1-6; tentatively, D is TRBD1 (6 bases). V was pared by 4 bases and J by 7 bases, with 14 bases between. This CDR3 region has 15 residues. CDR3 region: CASSSETGYNSPLHF. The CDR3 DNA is TGTGCCAGCAGTTCAGAGACAGGCTACAATTCACCCCTCCACTTT.

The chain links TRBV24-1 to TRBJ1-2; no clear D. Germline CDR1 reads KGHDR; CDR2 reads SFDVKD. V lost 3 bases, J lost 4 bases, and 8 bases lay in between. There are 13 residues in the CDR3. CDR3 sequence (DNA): TGTGCCACCAGTGATCCTGGATCCTATGGCTACACCTTC. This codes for CATSDPGSYGYTF.